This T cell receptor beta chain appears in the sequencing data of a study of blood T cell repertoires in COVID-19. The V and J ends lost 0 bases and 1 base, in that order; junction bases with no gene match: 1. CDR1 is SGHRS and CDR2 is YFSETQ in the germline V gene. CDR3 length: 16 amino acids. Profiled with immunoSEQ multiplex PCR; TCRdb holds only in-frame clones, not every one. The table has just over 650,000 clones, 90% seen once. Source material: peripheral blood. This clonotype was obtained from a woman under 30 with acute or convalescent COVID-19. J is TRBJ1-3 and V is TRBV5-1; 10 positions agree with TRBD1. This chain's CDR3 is CASSLGQGASGNTIYF. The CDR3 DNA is TGCGCCAGCAGCTTGGGACAGGGGGCTTCTGGAAACACCATATATTTT.